This T cell receptor beta chain was observed in a study of monozygotic twins with inflammatory bowel disease. Regarding the study as a whole: The sharing of clonotypes with others was lower in IBD patients than in healthy twins, especially with disease activity.

The CDR3 contains 18 residues. Germline CDR1 reads LNHNV; CDR2 reads YYDKDF (reference sequence). Someone took an approximately 2.4 ml blood sample from each of the donors. Whole blood that had not undergone T cell sorting provided the isolated total RNA. Per individual sample, eight separate reactions were used to make cDNA. Reanalyzing the 5' RACE reads, TCRdb keeps one entry per CDR3 protein, without DNA. Seen in this sample are some 210,000 distinct CDR3 sequences; the ten most common clones hold roughly 1.5%. Concerning this clonotype itself: Its antigen remains unidentified.

Material for sequencing was blood. This chain joins TRBV15 and TRBJ1-3. The source of this sequence is a human donor with ulcerative colitis or Crohn's disease, or a healthy co-twin of an affected twin (not recorded which). CDR3: CATSRVGSYTDSGNTIYF.